One sample yielded the 16 T cell receptor beta chains listed below, sequenced in a study of OX40 agonist ivuxolimab in advanced cancers. Clones were read by immunoSEQ multiplex PCR, and TCRdb kept only the in-frame ones, dropping some. The sample shows about 36,000 clones, about four fifths of them seen only once. This specimen was CD4+ or CD8+ T cells sorted from blood, taken in a trial of the OX40 agonist ivuxolimab. Every receptor here comes from an adult with an advanced solid tumor such as melanoma, head and neck, liver or kidney cancer.

The rearrangement joins TRBV19 to TRBJ1-6; D possibly corresponds to TRBD1 (5 bases). The V end was cut by 6 bases, the J end by 0 bases, with 12 bases between. CDR1 is LNHDA and CDR2 is SQIVND in the germline V gene (reference sequence). The CDR3 runs 16 residues. The CDR3 sequence: CASRFGQHSYNSPLHF. In DNA form, the CDR3 reads TGTGCCAGTAGATTCGGACAACACTCCTATAATTCACCCCTCCACTTT.

This clone was recorded a few times. The chain couples TRBV30 to TRBJ1-2, with 8 nucleotides matching TRBD1. The CDR3 covers 15 residues. Trimming took 4 bases from V and 5 from J; bases not matched to a gene: 12. The germline V gene has CDR1 GTSNPN and CDR2 SVGIG (reference sequence). The CDR3 sequence is CAWNLPPQGGYGYTF. The CDR3 bases are TGTGCCTGGAATCTTCCTCCACAGGGGGGGTATGGCTACACCTTC.

V usage is TRBV9 and J usage is TRBJ2-7, with D perhaps given as TRBD1 or TRBD2 (6 bases each). From germline, CDR1 is SGDLS and CDR2 YYNGEE. With 3 bases removed from V and 2 bases from J, the gap between germline ends came to 15 bases. The CDR3 length is 15 residues. This CDR3 is CASSAGGTSTYEQYF. CDR3 in DNA: TGTGCCAGCAGCGCAGGAGGGACATCCACCTACGAGCAGTACTTC.

The sample holds one count of this clone. The chain has TRBV27 and TRBJ2-3; D might be TRBD2 (8 bases). The germline V gene encodes CDR1 MNHEY and CDR2 SMNVEV (reference sequence). V was clipped by 5 bases and J by 2 bases, with 14 bases between them. The CDR3 consists of 15 residues. CDR3 coding DNA: TGTGCCAGCAGTCGGGAGGGACAGTCCACAGATACGCAGTATTTT. This sequence encodes CASSREGQSTDTQYF.

The rearrangement links TRBV5-1 to TRBJ2-3, with TRBD2 identical over 7 bases. The V gene end was trimmed by 3 bases and the J gene end by 2 bases; junction bases not matched to a gene: 9. This CDR3 has 16 amino acids. Germline CDR1 and CDR2: SGHRS and YFSETQ. The DNA of the CDR3 is TGCGCCAGCAGCTCAGGACTAGTCCTTTACACAGATACGCAGTATTTT. Encoded protein: CASSSGLVLYTDTQYF.

This clone was counted a single time. The chain uses TRBV6-5 and TRBJ1-2, with 10 nucleotides matching TRBD1. V lost 0 bases to trimming and J lost 5 bases; unmatched junction nucleotides: 6. This CDR3 region has 16 residues. The germline V gene encodes CDR1 MNHEY and CDR2 SVGAGI. The chain's CDR3 is CASSYSTGGAKYGYTF. CDR3 in DNA: TGTGCCAGCAGTTACTCGACAGGGGGCGCCAAGTATGGCTACACCTTC.

This clone was counted once. The chain has TRBV11-2 and TRBJ1-1, with D maybe TRBD1 (6 bases). Between the trimmed V and J ends, which lost 5 bases and 5 bases, there was a span of 21 bases. From germline, CDR1 is SGHAT and CDR2 FQNNGV. CDR3 length: 16 residues. Written as DNA, the CDR3 is TGTGCCAGCAGCCCGGGGCAGGGGTTTGGAGGGACTGAAGCTTTCTTT. Protein: CASSPGQGFGGTEAFF.

This clone was counted once. V gene TRBV5-1 combines with J gene TRBJ2-3, with TRBD2 matching 7 bases. V gave up 4 bases and J gave up 1 base; unmatched junction bases: 9. The germline V gene has CDR1 SGHRS and CDR2 YFSETQ. This CDR3 region has 16 residues. As DNA, the CDR3 is TGCGCCAGCAGCCTGGGCGGGAGCCGTGGCACAGATACGCAGTATTTT. Protein product: CASSLGGSRGTDTQYF.

The rearrangement links TRBV19 to TRBJ2-2, with TRBD1 matching 7 bases. Per the germline V gene, CDR1 is LNHDA and CDR2 is SQIVND (reference sequence). V lost 10 bases to trimming and J lost 2 bases; unmatched junction nucleotides: 7. The CDR3 loop spans 14 amino acids. This chain's CDR3 is CATTGQLNTGELFF. The CDR3 DNA reads TGTGCCACTACGGGACAGCTCAACACCGGGGAGCTGTTTTTT.

This chain links TRBV9 with TRBJ1-1; 7 nucleotides match TRBD1. The CDR3 length is 15 residues. Germline values: CDR1 SGDLS, CDR2 YYNGEE. Losses at the gene ends were 0 bases for V and 5 bases for J; bases not matched to a gene: 7. CDR3: CASSVGDREWTEAFF. CDR3 DNA: TGTGCCAGCAGCGTAGGTGACAGGGAGTGGACTGAAGCTTTCTTT.

The table lists this clone with a count of one. V and J are TRBV6-5 and TRBJ2-2; D is undetermined. CDR1 is MNHEY, CDR2 SVGAGI, per germline. The CDR3 extends over 13 amino acids. The V end was cut by 8 bases, the J end by 1 base, with 8 bases between. CDR3 in amino acids: CASRSENTGELFF. The CDR3 DNA reads TGTGCCAGCCGGTCAGAGAACACCGGGGAGCTGTTTTTT.

This clone was detected a few times. The chain uses TRBV6-5 and TRBJ1-1, with 9 positions matching TRBD1. V trimming: 8 bases; J trimming: 6 bases; junction bases outside the gene matches: 10. This CDR3 is 14 amino acids long. Germline loops: CDR1 MNHEY, CDR2 SVGAGI. CDR3 sequence (DNA): TGTGCCAGCGGAATTACAGGGGGCGCAGCTGAAGCTTTCTTT. Protein: CASGITGGAAEAFF.

The rearrangement uses TRBV4-1 and TRBJ1-3; D not resolved. Trimming removed 0 bases at V and 4 bases at J, with 13 bases between. Germline V lookup: CDR1 MGHRA, CDR2 YSYEKL. The CDR3 covers 16 residues. CDR3 coding DNA: TGCGCCAGCAGCCAAGATCCACAGCGAAGGGGAAACACCATATATTTT. This codes for CASSQDPQRRGNTIYF.

The V and J genes are TRBV7-2 and TRBJ2-2; D perhaps matches TRBD2 (6 bases). Germline loops: CDR1 SGHTA, CDR2 FQGNSA. Trimming stripped 6 bases from V and 6 bases from J, with 17 bases between. CDR3 size: 15 residues. CDR3 coding DNA: TGTGCCAGCAGGGTAAACGGGGACTTTGCCGGGGAGCTGTTTTTT. It encodes CASRVNGDFAGELFF.

The genes are TRBV27 and TRBJ1-5, with D maybe TRBD1 (5 bases). There are 16 residues in the CDR3. Deletions cut 0 bases from V and 1 base from J, with 10 bases between. Germline values: CDR1 MNHEY, CDR2 SMNVEV (reference sequence). This CDR3 is CASSLSGTESNQPQHF. CDR3 nucleotide sequence: TGTGCCAGCAGTTTATCCGGGACGGAGAGCAATCAGCCCCAGCATTTT.

The table lists this clone with a count of one. V gene TRBV6-5 combines with J gene TRBJ2-1, with D tentatively TRBD2 (5 bases). Germline values: CDR1 MNHEY, CDR2 SVGAGI. V lost 6 bases to trimming and J lost 12 bases, with 18 bases between them. This CDR3 region has 13 residues. The CDR3 sequence is CASSPDGSGGQFF. The DNA of the CDR3 is TGTGCCAGCAGCCCCGACGGCTCTGGAGGGCAGTTCTTC.